A single sample gave rise to the 15 T cell receptor beta chains below, sequenced in a study of control samples from healthy donors and cancer patients. TCRdb's copy holds only in-frame clones and misses some; the assay was immunoSEQ multiplex PCR. The top ten clones hold about 12% of a sample with around 130,000 clones, roughly 89% of them seen once. The material sequenced was blood. The receptors originated from a man aged 30 to 45 in good health.

This chain uses TRBV6-1 with TRBJ2-5, with D possibly matching TRBD1 (5 bases). The CDR3 has 14 residues. Germline-derived CDR1 and CDR2 are MNHNS and SASEGT. The ends were cut back, 2 bases at V and 5 bases at J, with 12 bases in the middle. The CDR3 DNA sequence: TGTGCCAGCAGTGAATTAGGGTCAGGGGAGACCCAGTACTTC. Protein sequence: CASSELGSGETQYF.

The rearrangement joins TRBV12-5 to TRBJ2-2, with D possibly matching TRBD1 (6 bases). The CDR3 covers 16 residues. V shed 0 bases and J shed 1 base, with 9 bases lying between them. Germline lookup yields CDR1 LGHNT and CDR2 FRNRAP. The CDR3 sequence is CASGLVPTGNTGELFF. The CDR3, as DNA: TGTGCTAGTGGTTTGGTACCGACAGGGAACACCGGGGAGCTGTTTTTT. The full variable domain, in which reference TRBV12-5 and TRBJ2-2 provide the parts outside the CDR3, is DARVTQTPRHKVTEMGQEVTMRCQPILGHNTVFWYRQTMMQGLELLAYFRNRAPLDDSGMPKDRFSAEMPDATLATLKIQPSEPRDSAVYFCASGLVPTGNTGELFFGEGSRLTVL.

The chain has TRBV24-1 and TRBJ1-2; D may be TRBD1 (6 bases). V lost 9 bases and J 2 bases, leaving 9 bases between the germline ends. Germline V lookup: CDR1 KGHDR, CDR2 SFDVKD. The CDR3 is 12 amino acids. The DNA for the CDR3 is TGTGCCACCTGGGACATCAACTATGGCTACACCTTC. It encodes CATWDINYGYTF.

This clone was picked up one time. The V and J genes are TRBV29-1 and TRBJ2-3; D is possibly TRBD2 (5 bases). The CDR3 has 14 amino acids. V lost 4 bases, J lost 5 bases, and 16 bases lay in between. CDR1 SQVTM and CDR2 ANQGSEA come from the germline V gene. The CDR3 is CSVGFASKIDTQYF. The CDR3 coding sequence is TGCAGCGTTGGGTTTGCTAGCAAGATAGATACGCAGTATTTT.

V is TRBV9 and J is TRBJ1-2, with D uncertain. Trimming shortened V by 2 bases and J by 5 bases, and 13 bases separated the two germline ends. The germline CDR1 and CDR2 sequences are SGDLS and YYNGEE. The length of the CDR3 is 14 residues. This chain's CDR3 is CASSVLRAVYGYTF. For the CDR3, the DNA is TGTGCCAGCAGCGTCCTAAGGGCGGTTTATGGCTACACCTTC.

The rearrangement links TRBV3-1 (or the pseudogene TRBV3-2) to TRBJ2-7; D not certain. The CDR3 contains 14 residues. V dropped 4 bases and J dropped 4 bases, with 14 bases sitting between them. The germline CDR1 and CDR2 sequences are LGHDT and YNNKEL (reference sequence). The CDR3 DNA is TGTGCCAGCAGCCCACCCGCAACAGAGTACGAGCAGTACTTC. It encodes CASSPPATEYEQYF.

The rearrangement uses TRBV24-1 and TRBJ1-3; no clear D. CDR3 size: 14 residues. CDR1 KGHDR and CDR2 SFDVKD come from the germline V gene. Trimming pared 9 bases from V and 0 bases from J, leaving 11 bases between. The CDR3 region is CATLLRLSGNTIYF. The CDR3 nucleotides are TGTGCCACCTTGCTTAGACTCTCTGGAAACACCATATATTTT.

With respect to this clone: The sample carries other DNA sequences with the same CDR3. This chain uses TRBV18 with TRBJ1-5; D not certain. Looked up from germline, CDR1 is KGHSH and CDR2 is LQKENI. Trimming shortened V by 1 base and J by 5 bases, and 3 bases separated the two germline ends. The CDR3 totals 12 residues. The DNA of the CDR3 is TGTGCCAGCTCACCACGGGATCAGCCCCAGCATTTT. It codes for CASSPRDQPQHF. Based on the CDR3 plus reference TRBV18 and TRBJ1-5, the full variable domain is NAGVMQNPRHLVRRRGQEARLRCSPMKGHSHVYWYRQLPEEGLKFMVYLQKENIIDESGMPKERFSAEFPKEGPSILRIQQVVRGDSAAYFCASSPRDQPQHFGDGTRLSIL.

This clone was recorded a few times. The V and J genes are TRBV6-5 and TRBJ1-5; D is perhaps TRBD1 (5 bases). V gave up 6 bases and J gave up 5 bases, with 11 bases separating them. This CDR3 comprises 13 residues. Germline CDR1 and CDR2: MNHEY and SVGAGI. CDR3 in DNA: TGTGCCAGCAGGTCCGACAGTTATCAGCCCCAGCATTTT. It codes for CASRSDSYQPQHF.

The J gene is TRBJ2-1, the V gene TRBV5-1; D is ambiguous. V was shortened by 0 bases and J by 0 bases, with 4 bases between the two germline ends. CDR1 is SGHRS and CDR2 is YFSETQ in the germline V gene. The CDR3 is 14 residues long. This chain's CDR3 is CASSLADSYNEQFF. CDR3 in DNA: TGCGCCAGCAGCTTGGCGGACTCCTACAATGAGCAGTTCTTC.

This chain uses TRBV11-2 with TRBJ1-1; 9 positions match TRBD1. From germline, CDR1 is SGHAT and CDR2 FQNNGV. The CDR3 has 14 amino acids. V dropped 5 bases and J dropped 7; count of bases not matched to a gene: 8. CDR3 region: CASSVRDRVFEAFF. The CDR3 DNA is TGTGCCAGCAGCGTCCGGGACAGGGTTTTTGAAGCTTTCTTT.

In this sample, this clone turned up once. This chain uses TRBV13 with TRBJ2-3, with 9 bases identical to TRBD2. CDR1 and CDR2 from the germline V gene are PRHDT and FYEKMQ (reference sequence). J lost 6 bases, V lost 2 bases, and 9 bases had no gene match. The length of the CDR3 is 16 residues. CDR3 nucleotide sequence: TGTGCCAGCAGCTTATTCGATAGCGGGGGAGATGATACGCAGTATTTT. Residues: CASSLFDSGGDDTQYF. The full variable domain, rest sourced from reference TRBV13 and TRBJ2-3, is AAGVIQSPRHLIKEKRETATLKCYPIPRHDTVYWYQQGPGQDPQFLISFYEKMQSDKGSIPDRFSAQQFSDYHSELNMSSLELGDSALYFCASSLFDSGGDDTQYFGPGTRLTVL.

Concerning this clone itself: Other DNA sequences in this sample translate to the same CDR3. V usage is TRBV5-1 and J usage is TRBJ2-3; TRBD2 matches 7 bases. With V trimmed by 2 bases and J by 3 bases, 3 bases remained unmatched. The CDR3 has 14 residues. Germline V CDR1 and CDR2: SGHRS, YFSETQ. For the CDR3, the DNA is TGCGCCAGCAGCTTCGGCGGGGGAACAGATACGCAGTATTTT. Its protein is CASSFGGGTDTQYF.

The chain links TRBV6-5 to TRBJ1-1, with TRBD1 as a possible D gene (5 bases). Between the trimmed V and J ends, which lost 6 bases and 0 bases, there was a span of 11 bases. Germline V gene sequence: CDR1 MNHEY, CDR2 SVGAGI. The CDR3 is 14 amino acids. The chain's CDR3 is CASRAGTLNTEAFF. CDR3 DNA sequence: TGTGCCAGCAGGGCCGGGACTTTGAACACTGAAGCTTTCTTT.

The rearrangement uses TRBV5-1 and TRBJ2-7, with D maybe TRBD2 (6 bases). V shed 0 bases and J shed 0 bases, with 10 bases lying between them. This CDR3 has 15 residues. The germline CDR1 and CDR2 sequences are SGHRS and YFSETQ. CDR3 sequence reads: CASSLAGESSYEQYF. The CDR3 nucleotides are TGCGCCAGCAGCTTGGCGGGGGAGAGCTCCTACGAGCAGTACTTC. The full variable domain, rest sourced from reference TRBV5-1 and TRBJ2-7, is KAGVTQTPRYLIKTRGQQVTLSCSPISGHRSVSWYQQTPGQGLQFLFEYFSETQRNKGNFPGRFSGRQFSNSRSEMNVSTLELGDSALYLCASSLAGESSYEQYFGPGTRLTVT.